This T cell receptor (beta chain) was sequenced during a study of beta chain features in type 1 diabetes. Study observations and caveats: Type 1 diabetes patients had moderately but significantly shorter TCRB CDR3s in all four CD4+ subsets.

Germline-derived CDR1 and CDR2 are MNHEY and SMNVEV (reference sequence). The CDR3 loop spans 15 amino acids. V was shortened by 4 bases and J by 0 bases, with 10 bases between the two germline ends. The whole isolated RNA underwent reverse transcription, so sequencing captured expressed TCRB transcripts. Sequenced by immunoSEQ multiplex PCR; TCRdb stores in-frame clones only, minus some. The sample has 500,000 to 800,000 clones, 9.5% to 15% seen once. A remark on this clone: Its antigen remains unidentified.

The TCR comes from a man younger than 45 with type 1 diabetes. The V gene is TRBV27, the J gene TRBJ1-5; D is uncertain. The specimen sequenced was naive CD4+ T cells from blood. Here the CDR3 reads CASSSFTSSNQPQHF. Written as DNA, the CDR3 is TGTGCCAGCAGTTCCTTCACATCTAGCAATCAGCCCCAGCATTTT.